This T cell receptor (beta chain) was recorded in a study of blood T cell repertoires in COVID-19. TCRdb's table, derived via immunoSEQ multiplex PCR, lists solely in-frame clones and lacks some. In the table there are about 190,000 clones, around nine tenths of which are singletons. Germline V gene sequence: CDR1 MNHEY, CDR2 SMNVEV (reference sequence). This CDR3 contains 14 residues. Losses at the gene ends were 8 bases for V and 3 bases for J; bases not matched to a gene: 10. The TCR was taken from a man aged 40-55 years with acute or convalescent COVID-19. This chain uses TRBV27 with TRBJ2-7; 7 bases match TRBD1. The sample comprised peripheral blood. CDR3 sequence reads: CASGRGTDHYEQYF. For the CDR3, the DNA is TGTGCCAGCGGGCGTGGGACAGATCACTACGAGCAGTACTTC.